One and the same sample provided the 28 T cell receptor beta chains below, sequenced in a study of long-term antiretroviral therapy in people with HIV. Running of the v3.0 immunoSEQ assay took place at survey level. Only in-frame clones appear in the TCRdb table, and some are missing; sequencing was by immunoSEQ multiplex PCR. The profile shows over 20,000 clones, 80% to 90% of them singletons. Sequenced here: unsorted PBMCs, sampled approximately 2.6 years after starting antiretroviral therapy. All receptors come from a woman aged 50 to 60 with HIV.

V gene TRBV28 combines with J gene TRBJ2-1, with 8 bases identical to TRBD1. CDR3 length: 15 amino acids. Germline assignment: CDR1 MDHEN and CDR2 SYDVKM. V lost 6 bases and J lost 5; bases outside the gene matches: 9. The CDR3 DNA reads TGTGCCAGCAGCCCAGGACAGGGTACTAACAATGAGCAGTTCTTC. As protein: CASSPGQGTNNEQFF.

This rearrangement joins TRBV10-3 to TRBJ2-7; TRBD2 aligns across 10 bases. V lost 3 bases to trimming and J lost 1 base; unmatched junction nucleotides: 12. Germline V gene sequence: CDR1 ENHRY, CDR2 SYGVKD. This CDR3 spans 18 amino acids. Here the CDR3 reads CAISDRTSGPRGSYEQYF. The CDR3, as DNA: TGTGCCATCAGTGACCGGACTAGCGGCCCTCGCGGGTCCTACGAGCAGTACTTC.

This rearrangement joins TRBV11-2 to TRBJ2-7; TRBD1 might be the D (5 bases). From germline, CDR1 is SGHAT and CDR2 FQNNGV. The CDR3 contains 13 residues. V dropped 5 bases and J dropped 3 bases, with 11 bases sitting between them. The CDR3 is CASSAGQVYEQYF. The CDR3 nucleotides are TGTGCCAGCAGCGCCGGACAAGTCTACGAGCAGTACTTC.

This chain connects TRBV2 to TRBJ2-2, with no clear D. The V gene's germline CDR1 is SNHLY and CDR2 FYNNEI. The CDR3 extends over 14 amino acids. V lost 4 bases and J 2 bases, leaving 8 bases between the germline ends. The CDR3 loop reads CASSASLNTGELFF. The CDR3 region has the DNA TGTGCCAGCAGTGCCAGTCTTAACACCGGGGAGCTGTTTTTT.

The chain has TRBV5-1 and TRBJ2-1; 15 bases align to TRBD2. CDR3 length: 17 residues. The germline V gene encodes CDR1 SGHRS and CDR2 YFSETQ. After removal of 0 bases from V and 6 bases from J, the junction contained 4 bases not matched to a gene. The CDR3 region has the DNA TGCGCCAGCAGCTTGGGGACTAGCGGGAGGGGAGTCAATGAGCAGTTCTTC. Its protein is CASSLGTSGRGVNEQFF.

The chain combines TRBV4-2 with TRBJ2-7, with D maybe TRBD2 (6 bases). The CDR3 extends over 13 amino acids. The ends were cut back, 8 bases at V and 0 bases at J, with 11 bases in the middle. Per the germline V gene, CDR1 is LGHNA and CDR2 is YNFKEQ. The CDR3 here is CASAAGGSYEQYF. The DNA for the CDR3 is TGTGCCAGCGCCGCCGGGGGCTCCTACGAGCAGTACTTC.

The rearrangement links TRBV19 to TRBJ2-7; 8 bases are shared with TRBD1. From germline, CDR1 is LNHDA and CDR2 SQIVND (reference sequence). Trimming at V came to 5 bases and at J to 6 bases, leaving 3 bases not matched to a gene. This CDR3 region has 12 residues. CDR3 bases: TGTGCCAGTAGTGACAGGGGACTCGAGCAGTACTTC. This sequence encodes CASSDRGLEQYF.

The chain employs TRBV18 and TRBJ1-2; 7 positions agree with TRBD1. The germline V gene encodes CDR1 KGHSH and CDR2 LQKENI. The CDR3 runs 16 residues. V was clipped by 1 base and J by 4 bases; unmatched bases: 9. CDR3 in DNA: TGTGCCAGCTCACCACAAAATCGCGGGACAGCCTATGGCTACACCTTC. Translated, it gives CASSPQNRGTAYGYTF.

This chain connects TRBV6-5 to TRBJ2-7, with D possibly TRBD2 on 8 matching bases. Trimming took 6 bases from V and 2 from J, leaving 17 bases between them. The CDR3 is 15 amino acids. In germline, CDR1 is MNHEY, CDR2 SVGAGI. CDR3 coding DNA: TGTGCCAGCAGGTTAGCGGGACAGAATACCTACGAGCAGTACTTC. Its translation: CASRLAGQNTYEQYF.

The CDR3 DNA reads TGTGCCAGCAGCTTAGCCCGGAATACCTTAGCGGGGAGACAAGAGACCCAGTACTTC. This translates into CASSLARNTLAGRQETQYF. The chain uses TRBV7-9 and TRBJ2-5; 8 positions agree with TRBD2. Germline V lookup: CDR1 SEHNR, CDR2 FQNEAQ (reference sequence). The length of the CDR3 is 19 residues. The J segment lost 2 bases and the V segment lost 0 bases, leaving 14 bases of the junction unmatched.

The V call is TRBV30, the J call TRBJ1-1; TRBD1 is a possible D gene (6 bases). CDR3 length: 13 amino acids. The V gene's germline CDR1 is GTSNPN and CDR2 SVGIG (reference sequence). The germline V and J ends were trimmed by 0 bases and 1 base, with 6 bases remaining between them. The chain's CDR3 is CAWSVQGNTEAFF. CDR3 coding DNA: TGTGCCTGGAGTGTACAGGGGAACACTGAAGCTTTCTTT.

This clone turned up a few times. The J gene is TRBJ2-1, the V gene TRBV7-7; TRBD2 agrees at 12 bases. Germline V gene lookup returns CDR1 SSHAT and CDR2 FNYEAQ (reference sequence). J was trimmed by 5 bases and V by 1 base; bases with no gene match: 3. The CDR3 sequence is 16 residues long. The DNA of the CDR3 is TGTGCCAGCAGCTTAGGCCTAGCGGGAGGGAACAATGAGCAGTTCTTC. Encoded protein: CASSLGLAGGNNEQFF.

This clone came up once. V gene TRBV18 combines with J gene TRBJ1-2; no clear D gene. The CDR3 is 14 residues long. The V and J ends lost 3 bases and 3 bases respectively, with 11 bases between them. Germline CDR1 reads KGHSH; CDR2 reads LQKENI. CDR3 protein: CASSPPRDYYGYTF. In DNA form, the CDR3 reads TGTGCCAGCTCACCGCCCAGAGACTACTATGGCTACACCTTC.

This chain uses TRBV10-3 with TRBJ1-4; no definite D call. Germline V lookup: CDR1 ENHRY, CDR2 SYGVKD. V was shortened by 3 bases and J by 5 bases, with 10 bases between the two germline ends. The CDR3 runs to 14 residues. The chain's CDR3 is CAISDRQTNEKLFF. The CDR3 coding sequence is TGTGCCATCAGTGATCGGCAGACGAATGAAAAACTGTTTTTT.

The J gene is TRBJ1-2, the V gene TRBV7-2; a weak D match, TRBD1 (5 bases). Trimming stripped 1 base from V and 4 bases from J, with 13 bases between. This CDR3 comprises 15 residues. CDR1 and CDR2 from the germline V gene are SGHTA and FQGNSA. The CDR3, as DNA: TGTGCCAGCAGCTTAGTGCCAGGGACTTTCTATGGCTACACCTTC. This sequence encodes CASSLVPGTFYGYTF. The full variable domain, in which reference TRBV7-2 and TRBJ1-2 provide the parts outside the CDR3, is GAGVSQSPSNKVTEKGKDVELRCDPISGHTALYWYRQSLGQGLEFLIYFQGNSAPDKSGLPSDRFSAERTGGSVSTLTIQRTQQEDSAVYLCASSLVPGTFYGYTFGSGTRLTVV.

The rearrangement joins TRBV7-8 to TRBJ2-7; no reliable D call. The germline V and J ends were trimmed by 4 bases and 4 bases, with 11 bases remaining between them. Germline V gene lookup returns CDR1 SGHVS and CDR2 FQNEAQ. This CDR3 comprises 13 residues. DNA for the CDR3: TGTGCCAGCAGCTCGCGTGGAACGTACGAGCAGTACTTC. The encoded protein is CASSSRGTYEQYF.

V usage is TRBV5-4 and J usage is TRBJ1-1, with D unclear. The germline V and J ends were trimmed by 1 base and 8 bases, with 12 bases remaining between them. The CDR3 contains 13 residues. Per the germline V gene, CDR1 is SGHNT and CDR2 is YYREEE (reference sequence). Here the CDR3 reads CASSLPDREEAFF. In DNA form, the CDR3 reads TGTGCCAGCAGCTTGCCCGATCGGGAAGAAGCTTTCTTT.

The chain is built from TRBV6-1 and TRBJ2-7, with 7 nucleotides matching TRBD1. This CDR3 region has 13 residues. Germline CDR1 reads MNHNS; CDR2 reads SASEGT. The junction had 4 bases not matched to a gene; V was cut back by 8 bases and J by 0 bases. This CDR3 is CASEGQASYEQYF. As DNA, the CDR3 is TGTGCCAGCGAAGGACAGGCCTCCTACGAGCAGTACTTC.

The count of this clone is one. The chain uses TRBV25-1 and TRBJ1-5, with 7 bases identical to TRBD1. Germline trimming cut 0 bases from V and 2 bases from J; bases unmatched to any gene: 1. The V gene's germline CDR1 is MGHDK and CDR2 SYGVNS. The CDR3 runs to 15 residues. CDR3 sequence (DNA): TGTGCCAGCAGTGAATATGGGACAGGCAATCAGCCCCAGCATTTT. This gives the protein CASSEYGTGNQPQHF.

The chain carries TRBV28 and TRBJ2-7; the D gene is possibly TRBD1 (5 bases). V lost 2 bases and J 4 bases, leaving 6 bases between the germline ends. CDR1 MDHEN and CDR2 SYDVKM come from the germline V gene. The CDR3 is 12 amino acids. CDR3 region: CASSLKGYEQYF. The CDR3 nucleotides are TGTGCCAGCAGTTTAAAGGGGTACGAGCAGTACTTC. Combining the CDR3 with reference TRBV28 and TRBJ2-7 gives the whole variable domain DVKVTQSSRYLVKRTGEKVFLECVQDMDHENMFWYRQDPGLGLRLIYFSYDVKMKEKGDIPEGYSVSREKKERFSLILESASTNQTSMYLCASSLKGYEQYFGPGTRLTVT.

V usage is TRBV27 and J usage is TRBJ1-5; D unresolved. Looked up from germline, CDR1 is MNHEY and CDR2 is SMNVEV (reference sequence). The CDR3 extends over 12 amino acids. V was pared by 5 bases and J by 6 bases, with 8 bases between. For the CDR3, the DNA is TGTGCCAGCAGTCCCCTTGGTCAGCCCCAGCATTTT. As protein: CASSPLGQPQHF.

This chain uses TRBV6-1 with TRBJ2-7; 8 positions agree with TRBD1. The junction had 10 bases not matched to a gene; V was cut back by 5 bases and J by 4 bases. Germline CDR1 reads MNHNS; CDR2 reads SASEGT. This CDR3 contains 15 residues. CDR3 nucleotides: TGTGCCAGCAGTCCTTACCAAGACAGGGGATACGAGCAGTACTTC. This gives the protein CASSPYQDRGYEQYF.

V usage is TRBV28 and J usage is TRBJ1-1; D is uncertain. Per germline, CDR1 MDHEN and CDR2 SYDVKM. V lost 2 bases and J 8 bases, leaving 12 bases between the germline ends. The CDR3 is 13 residues long. CDR3 residues: CASSLDARPEAFF. The CDR3 nucleotides read TGTGCCAGCAGTTTAGATGCGCGGCCAGAAGCTTTCTTT. The full variable domain, completed using reference TRBV28 and TRBJ1-1, is DVKVTQSSRYLVKRTGEKVFLECVQDMDHENMFWYRQDPGLGLRLIYFSYDVKMKEKGDIPEGYSVSREKKERFSLILESASTNQTSMYLCASSLDARPEAFFGQGTRLTVV.

This sequence joins TRBV9 and TRBJ2-7, with 11 positions matching TRBD2. CDR3 length: 16 amino acids. With 4 bases clipped from V and 0 bases from J, the junction kept 6 bases outside the gene matches. The germline V gene has CDR1 SGDLS and CDR2 YYNGEE. Here the CDR3 reads CASSLGTSGFSYEQYF. The CDR3, as DNA: TGTGCCAGCAGCCTCGGGACTAGCGGTTTCTCCTACGAGCAGTACTTC. Filled out from reference TRBV9 and TRBJ2-7, the complete variable domain reads DSGVTQTPKHLITATGQRVTLRCSPRSGDLSVYWYQQSLDQGLQFLIQYYNGEERAKGNILERFSAQQFPDLHSELNLSSLELGDSALYFCASSLGTSGFSYEQYFGPGTRLTVT.

This clone showed up just once. The gene calls are TRBV28 and TRBJ2-7, with D perhaps TRBD1 or TRBD2 (5 bases each). Germline assignment: CDR1 MDHEN and CDR2 SYDVKM. V was cut by 3 bases and J by 3 bases, with 15 bases left in between. This CDR3 spans 15 amino acids. The CDR3 spells CASSFRGPAHYEQYF. Written as DNA, the CDR3 is TGTGCCAGCAGTTTTAGGGGACCTGCACACTACGAGCAGTACTTC.

The chain carries TRBV6-5 and TRBJ2-7; D is perhaps TRBD2 (6 bases). The germline V and J ends were trimmed by 0 bases and 2 bases, with 11 bases remaining between them. The CDR3 has 15 residues. CDR1 is MNHEY, CDR2 SVGAGI, per germline. CDR3 sequence: CASSYSGLLAYEQYF. CDR3 coding DNA: TGTGCCAGCAGTTACTCGGGACTGCTCGCCTACGAGCAGTACTTC.

The rearrangement links TRBV5-3 to TRBJ2-3; possible D gene TRBD2, 6 bases. TRBV5-3 is labeled an ORF, and its function is uncertain. V was pared by 0 bases and J by 7 bases, with 12 bases between. The CDR3 is 14 residues long. The CDR3 loop reads CARSLAPGRHTQYF. The CDR3 coding sequence is TGTGCCAGAAGCTTGGCCCCAGGGAGGCATACGCAGTATTTT.

The rearrangement links TRBV15 to TRBJ2-5; D uncertain. Trimming stripped 0 bases from V and 4 bases from J, with 6 bases between. From germline, CDR1 is LNHNV and CDR2 YYDKDF (reference sequence). The CDR3 spans 13 residues. The CDR3 protein is CATSRDLRETQYF. The CDR3 DNA follows: TGTGCCACCAGCAGAGATCTTCGAGAGACCCAGTACTTC.